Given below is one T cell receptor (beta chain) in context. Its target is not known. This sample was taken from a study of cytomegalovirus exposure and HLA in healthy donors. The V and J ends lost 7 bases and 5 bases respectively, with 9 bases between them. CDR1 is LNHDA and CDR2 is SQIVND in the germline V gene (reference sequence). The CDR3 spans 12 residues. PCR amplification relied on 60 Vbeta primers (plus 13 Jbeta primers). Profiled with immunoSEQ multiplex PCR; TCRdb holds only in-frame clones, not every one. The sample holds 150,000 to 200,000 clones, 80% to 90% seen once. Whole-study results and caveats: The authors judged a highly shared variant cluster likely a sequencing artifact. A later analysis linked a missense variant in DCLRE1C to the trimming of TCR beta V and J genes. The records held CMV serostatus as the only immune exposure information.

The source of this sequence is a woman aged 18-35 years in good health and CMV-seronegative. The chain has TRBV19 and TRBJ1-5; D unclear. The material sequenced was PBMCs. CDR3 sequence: CASNPPDQPQHF. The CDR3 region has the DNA TGTGCCAGTAACCCTCCGGATCAGCCCCAGCATTTT.